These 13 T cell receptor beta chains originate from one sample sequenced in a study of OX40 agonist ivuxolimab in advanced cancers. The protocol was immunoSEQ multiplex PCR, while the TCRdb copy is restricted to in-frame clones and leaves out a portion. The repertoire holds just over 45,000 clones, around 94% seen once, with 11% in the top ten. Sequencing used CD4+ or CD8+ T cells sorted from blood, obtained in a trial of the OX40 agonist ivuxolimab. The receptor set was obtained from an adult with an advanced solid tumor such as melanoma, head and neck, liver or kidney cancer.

CDR3 nucleotide sequence: TGTGCCAGCAGCCTCCGTTGGGGCCAGAGGGAGACCCAGTACTTC. Translation gives CASSLRWGQRETQYF. The chain employs TRBV28 and TRBJ2-5; perhaps TRBD1 as D (5 bases). V dropped 6 bases and J dropped 5 bases, with 19 bases sitting between them. Germline loops: CDR1 MDHEN, CDR2 SYDVKM. This CDR3 is 15 amino acids long.

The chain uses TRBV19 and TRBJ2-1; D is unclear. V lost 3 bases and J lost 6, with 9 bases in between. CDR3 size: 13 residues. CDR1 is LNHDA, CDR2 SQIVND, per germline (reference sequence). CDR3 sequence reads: CASSISSGNEQFF. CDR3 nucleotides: TGTGCCAGTAGTATCTCTTCGGGCAATGAGCAGTTCTTC.

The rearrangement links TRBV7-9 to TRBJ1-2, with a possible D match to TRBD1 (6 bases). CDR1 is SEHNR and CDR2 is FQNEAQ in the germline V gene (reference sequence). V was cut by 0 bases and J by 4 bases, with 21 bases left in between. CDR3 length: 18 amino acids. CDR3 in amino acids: CASSLARGGTGRPYGYTF. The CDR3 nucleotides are TGTGCCAGCAGCTTAGCGCGAGGCGGAACAGGGAGACCCTATGGCTACACCTTC.

CDR3 in amino acids: CASSLVTGLGEQFF. The CDR3 DNA sequence: TGTGCCAGCAGCTTAGTTACGGGATTGGGTGAGCAGTTCTTC. The V gene is TRBV7-2, the J gene TRBJ2-1; TRBD2 is a possible D gene (5 bases). V lost 1 base and J 9 bases, leaving 13 bases between the germline ends. Germline-derived CDR1 and CDR2 are SGHTA and FQGNSA. The CDR3 covers 14 residues.

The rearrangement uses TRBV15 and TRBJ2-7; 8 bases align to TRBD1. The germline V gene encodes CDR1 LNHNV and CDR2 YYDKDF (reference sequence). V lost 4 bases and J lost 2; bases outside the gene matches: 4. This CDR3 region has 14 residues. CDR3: CATSIGTGTYEQYF. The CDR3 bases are TGTGCCACCAGCATAGGGACAGGCACCTACGAGCAGTACTTC.

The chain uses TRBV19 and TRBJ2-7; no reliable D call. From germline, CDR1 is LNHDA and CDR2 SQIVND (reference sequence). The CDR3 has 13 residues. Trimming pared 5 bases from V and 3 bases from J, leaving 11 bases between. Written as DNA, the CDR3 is TGTGCCAGTAGTGTGGCGAGAAACTACGAGCAGTACTTC. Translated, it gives CASSVARNYEQYF. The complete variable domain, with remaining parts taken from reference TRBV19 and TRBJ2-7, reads DGGITQSPKYLFRKEGQNVTLSCEQNLNHDAMYWYRQDPGQGLRLIYYSQIVNDFQKGDIAEGYSVSREKKESFPLTVTSAQKNPTAFYLCASSVARNYEQYFGPGTRLTVT.

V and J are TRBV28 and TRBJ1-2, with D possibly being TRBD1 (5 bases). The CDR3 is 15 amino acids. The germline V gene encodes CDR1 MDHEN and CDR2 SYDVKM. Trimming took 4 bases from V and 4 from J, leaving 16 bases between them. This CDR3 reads CASSSTPGRTYGYTF. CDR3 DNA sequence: TGTGCCAGCAGTTCCACTCCGGGACGGACCTATGGCTACACCTTC.

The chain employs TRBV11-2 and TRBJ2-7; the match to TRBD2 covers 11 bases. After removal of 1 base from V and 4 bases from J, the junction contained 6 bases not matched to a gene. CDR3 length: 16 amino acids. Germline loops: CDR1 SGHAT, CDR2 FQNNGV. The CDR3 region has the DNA TGTGCCAGCAGCTTAGCCGGGACTAGCGGATTTTACGAGCAGTACTTC. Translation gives CASSLAGTSGFYEQYF.

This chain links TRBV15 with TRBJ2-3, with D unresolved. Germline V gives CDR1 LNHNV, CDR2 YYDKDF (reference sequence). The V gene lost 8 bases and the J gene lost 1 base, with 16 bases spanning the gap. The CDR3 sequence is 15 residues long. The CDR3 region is CATRRGSRGTDTQYF. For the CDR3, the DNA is TGTGCCACCCGTCGAGGATCCCGGGGCACAGATACGCAGTATTTT.

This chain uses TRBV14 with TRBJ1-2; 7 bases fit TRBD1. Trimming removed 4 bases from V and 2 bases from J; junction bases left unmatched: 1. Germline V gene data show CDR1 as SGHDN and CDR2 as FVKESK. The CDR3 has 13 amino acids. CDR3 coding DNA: TGTGCCAGCAGCCTGGGACAGAACTATGGCTACACCTTC. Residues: CASSLGQNYGYTF.

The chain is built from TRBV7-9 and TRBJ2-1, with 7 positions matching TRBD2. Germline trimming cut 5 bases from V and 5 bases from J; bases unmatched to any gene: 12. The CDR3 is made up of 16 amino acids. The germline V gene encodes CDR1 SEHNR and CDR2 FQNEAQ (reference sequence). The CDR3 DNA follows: TGTGCCAGCAGCCCTTGGGCTAGCGGCTCTAACAATGAGCAGTTCTTC. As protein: CASSPWASGSNNEQFF.

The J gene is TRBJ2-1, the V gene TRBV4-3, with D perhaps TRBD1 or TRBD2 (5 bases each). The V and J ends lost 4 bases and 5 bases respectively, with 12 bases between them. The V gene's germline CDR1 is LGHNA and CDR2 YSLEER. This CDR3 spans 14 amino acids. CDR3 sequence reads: CASSLFGGNNEQFF. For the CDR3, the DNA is TGCGCCAGCAGCCTTTTTGGGGGAAACAATGAGCAGTTCTTC.

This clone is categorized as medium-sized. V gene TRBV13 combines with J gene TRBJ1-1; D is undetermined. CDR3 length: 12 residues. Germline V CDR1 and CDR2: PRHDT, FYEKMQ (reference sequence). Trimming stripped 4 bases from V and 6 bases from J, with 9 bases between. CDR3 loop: CASSSDVPEAFF. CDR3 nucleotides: TGTGCCAGCAGCTCGGACGTCCCTGAAGCTTTCTTT.